This TCR beta chain appears in the sequencing data of a study of response to subunit inactivated influenza vaccine. Findings and caveats of the study: Every seasonal influenza vaccination brings in few new T cells, the authors suggested.

In regard to this clonotype: Antigen specificity is unknown.

TCRdb used MiXCR to reprocess the RT-PCR reads, holding one entry per CDR3 protein. Here the sample spans 800,000 or so distinct CDR3 sequences, 21% being singletons. Trimming cost V 4 bases and J 2 bases, with 15 bases left between them. The CDR3 covers 16 residues. The sequence came from a man between 50 and 59 years old who received an inactivated influenza vaccine. Sample: PBMCs from blood, taken approximately 5 days after vaccination. J is TRBJ1-3 and V is TRBV12-3 or TRBV12-4; tentatively, D is TRBD1 (6 bases). CDR3 sequence reads: CASSSLDRIAGNTIYF. Here the CDR3 DNA reads TGTGCCAGCAGTTCTCTCGACAGGATTGCTGGAAACACCATATATTTT.